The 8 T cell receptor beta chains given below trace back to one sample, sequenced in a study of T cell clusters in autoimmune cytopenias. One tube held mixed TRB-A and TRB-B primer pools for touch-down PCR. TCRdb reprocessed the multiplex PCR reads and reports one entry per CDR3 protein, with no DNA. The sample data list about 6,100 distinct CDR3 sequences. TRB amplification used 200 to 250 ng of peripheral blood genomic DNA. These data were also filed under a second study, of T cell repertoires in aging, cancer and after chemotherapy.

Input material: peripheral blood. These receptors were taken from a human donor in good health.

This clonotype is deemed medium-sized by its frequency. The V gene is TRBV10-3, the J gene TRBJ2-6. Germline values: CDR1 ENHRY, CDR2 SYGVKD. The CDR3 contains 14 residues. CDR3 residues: CAIRKSSGANVLTF.

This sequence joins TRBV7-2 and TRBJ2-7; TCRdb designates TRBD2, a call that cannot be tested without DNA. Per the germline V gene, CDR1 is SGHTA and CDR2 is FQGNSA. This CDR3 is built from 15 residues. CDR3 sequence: CASRLKGWENYEQYF. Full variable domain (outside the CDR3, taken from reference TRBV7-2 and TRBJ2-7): GAGVSQSPSNKVTEKGKDVELRCDPISGHTALYWYRQSLGQGLEFLIYFQGNSAPDKSGLPSDRFSAERTGGSVSTLTIQRTQQEDSAVYLCASRLKGWENYEQYFGPGTRLTVT.

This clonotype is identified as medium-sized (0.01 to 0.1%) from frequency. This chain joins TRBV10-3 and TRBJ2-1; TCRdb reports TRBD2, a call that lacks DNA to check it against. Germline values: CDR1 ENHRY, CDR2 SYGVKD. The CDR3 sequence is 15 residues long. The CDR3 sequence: CAISSPSPPYNEQFF.

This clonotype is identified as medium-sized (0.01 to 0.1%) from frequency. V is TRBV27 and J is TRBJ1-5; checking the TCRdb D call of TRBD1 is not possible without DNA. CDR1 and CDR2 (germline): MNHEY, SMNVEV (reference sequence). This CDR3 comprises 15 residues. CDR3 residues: CASSLGQGASQPQHF.

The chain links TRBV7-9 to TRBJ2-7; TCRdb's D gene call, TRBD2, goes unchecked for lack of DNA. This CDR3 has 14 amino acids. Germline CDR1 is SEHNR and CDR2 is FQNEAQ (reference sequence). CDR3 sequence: CASSLSGRAYEQYF.

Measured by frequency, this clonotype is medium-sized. CDR3 residues: CASSLKRVGPYEQYF. The chain recombines TRBV27 with TRBJ2-7. The CDR3 length is 15 residues. CDR1 MNHEY and CDR2 SMNVEV come from the germline V gene (reference sequence).

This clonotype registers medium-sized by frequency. CDR3 sequence: CASKRRESNQPQHF. The J gene is TRBJ1-5, the V gene TRBV19. The CDR3 spans 14 residues. In germline, CDR1 is LNHDA, CDR2 SQIVND (reference sequence). The complete variable domain, with remaining parts taken from reference TRBV19 and TRBJ1-5, reads DGGITQSPKYLFRKEGQNVTLSCEQNLNHDAMYWYRQDPGQGLRLIYYSQIVNDFQKGDIAEGYSVSREKKESFPLTVTSAQKNPTAFYLCASKRRESNQPQHFGDGTRLSIL.

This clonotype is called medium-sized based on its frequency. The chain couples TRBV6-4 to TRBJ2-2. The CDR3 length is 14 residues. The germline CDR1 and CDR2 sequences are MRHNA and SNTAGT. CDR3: CASKADQNTGELFF.